Presented here are 10 T cell receptor beta chains from one specimen sequenced in a study of blood T cells in healthy people across ages. Through a sample-barcoded 5' primer and a J-beta primer mix, a second PCR was run for about 7 to 12 cycles. A single record per CDR3 protein comes from TCRdb applying MiXCR to the 5' RACE reads. The table includes around 800,000 distinct CDR3 sequences, approximately 24% detected once. These data are also associated with another study on T cells of mothers and their children.

Sequencing was carried out using blood. The receptors here all came from a boy younger than 18 in good health.

The chain recombines TRBV20-1 with TRBJ2-3, with 7 bases fitting TRBD2. Germline trimming cut 6 bases from V and 0 bases from J; bases unmatched to any gene: 15. The CDR3 is 17 amino acids. The V gene's germline CDR1 is DFQATT and CDR2 SNEGSKA (reference sequence). Here the CDR3 reads CSAPSGGKIPSTDTQYF. The CDR3 DNA reads TGCAGTGCCCCCTCCGGGGGGAAAATCCCTAGCACAGATACGCAGTATTTT.

The chain uses TRBV6-1 and TRBJ1-4; TRBD1 agrees at 10 bases. This CDR3 comprises 16 residues. J was trimmed by 8 bases and V by 1 base; bases with no gene match: 7. Germline CDR1 and CDR2: MNHNS and SASEGT. This CDR3 reads CASSEGQGAHQEKLFF. DNA for the CDR3: TGTGCCAGCAGTGAAGGACAGGGGGCGCATCAGGAAAAACTGTTTTTT.

The chain links TRBV7-9 to TRBJ2-1; TRBD1 matches 8 bases. The J call may be mistaken, given a closer DNA end match to TRBJ2-7. This CDR3 is 15 amino acids long. Germline V gene sequence: CDR1 SEHNR, CDR2 FQNEAQ (reference sequence). DNA of the CDR3: TGTGCCAGCAGCCCAAGACAGGGGAGCACCTACGAGCAGTACTTC. As protein: CASSPRQGSTYEQYF.

This clonotype was detected once. Since a much larger clone is just one base distant, this may be a read error. The chain is built from TRBV2 and TRBJ2-5, with D perhaps being TRBD1 or TRBD2 (5 bases each). V was pared by 5 bases and J by 5 bases, with 12 bases between. CDR1 SNHLY and CDR2 FYNNEI come from the germline V gene. The CDR3 covers 13 residues. The CDR3 spells CASSYWDGETQYF. CDR3 in DNA: TGTGCCAGCAGTTACTGGGACGGGGAGACCCAGTACTTC.

This clonotype showed up just a few times. The chain employs TRBV5-1 and TRBJ2-7; 7 nucleotides line up with TRBD1. V lost 2 bases to trimming and J lost 3 bases; unmatched junction nucleotides: 8. CDR1 and CDR2 (germline): SGHRS, YFSETQ. The CDR3 has 15 residues. The DNA for the CDR3 is TGCGCCAGCAGCTTCGGACAGGAATCGATCTACGAGCAGTACTTC. Its translation: CASSFGQESIYEQYF.

This clonotype was seen more than once but under ten times. The V call is TRBV5-1, the J call TRBJ1-2; D is ambiguous. The CDR3 extends over 14 amino acids. Germline CDR1 SGHRS, CDR2 YFSETQ. Trimming took 1 base from V and 6 from J, leaving 13 bases between them. This CDR3 is CASSLSTGGNGYTF. DNA of the CDR3: TGCGCCAGCAGCTTGAGCACGGGAGGGAATGGCTACACCTTC.

The chain uses TRBV10-3 and TRBJ2-6; 9 nucleotides agree with TRBD1. The V and J ends lost 2 bases and 1 base, in that order; junction bases with no gene match: 15. CDR3 length equals 21 residues. CDR1 and CDR2 (germline): ENHRY, SYGVKD. The CDR3 DNA sequence: TGTGCCATCAGTGAGCGCATAGAACCGGGACAGGGTCGATCTGGGGCCAACGTCCTGACTTTC. This gives the protein CAISERIEPGQGRSGANVLTF.

The CDR3 is CASSPWTSGGPDYNEQFF. CDR3 in DNA: TGTGCCAGCAGTCCCTGGACTAGCGGGGGGCCCGACTACAATGAGCAGTTCTTC. The J gene is TRBJ2-1, the V gene TRBV28, with 14 bases that match TRBD2. The CDR3 sequence is 18 residues long. Germline V gives CDR1 MDHEN, CDR2 SYDVKM. Trimming at V came to 5 bases and at J to 3 bases, leaving 9 bases not matched to a gene.

The gene calls are TRBV3-1 and TRBJ2-5; tentative D call: TRBD2 (7 bases). This CDR3 spans 17 amino acids. CDR1 LGHDT and CDR2 YNNKEL come from the germline V gene (reference sequence). Trimming left V 3 bases short and J 7 bases short, with 24 bases between. The CDR3 is CASSQTGTKAWGATQYF. The CDR3 coding sequence is TGTGCCAGCAGCCAGACCGGGACTAAGGCATGGGGGGCGACCCAGTACTTC.

In its sample, this clonotype was seen a few times. The rearrangement links TRBV10-3 to TRBJ1-5, with D maybe TRBD1 (6 bases). V lost 6 bases, J lost 3 bases, and 21 bases lay in between. Germline V gene sequence: CDR1 ENHRY, CDR2 SYGVKD. The CDR3 sequence is 17 residues long. This CDR3 reads CAISSRGGQTVNQPQHF. In nucleotides, the CDR3 is TGTGCCATCAGCTCGAGGGGTGGACAGACGGTCAATCAGCCCCAGCATTTT.